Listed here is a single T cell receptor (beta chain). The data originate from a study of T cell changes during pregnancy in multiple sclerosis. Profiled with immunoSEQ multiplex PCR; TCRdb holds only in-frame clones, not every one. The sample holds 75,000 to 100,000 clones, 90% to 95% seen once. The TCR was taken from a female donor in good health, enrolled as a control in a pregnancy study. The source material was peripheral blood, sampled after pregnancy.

The CDR3, as DNA: TGTGCCAGCAGCCCGATGACAGGGGGGTGGACAGATACGCAGTATTTT. Its translation is CASSPMTGGWTDTQYF. The rearrangement links TRBV5-6 to TRBJ2-3; TRBD1 aligns across 9 bases. Germline values: CDR1 SGHDT, CDR2 YYEEEE. The CDR3 contains 16 residues. V shed 4 bases, J shed 3 bases, and the junction held 9 bases outside the gene matches.